This is a list of T cell receptor beta chains from one sample in a study of shared clonotypes between healthy human individuals. Assay: immunoSEQ multiplex PCR; the TCRdb copy retains only in-frame clones and omits some. The sample lists approximately 1,000,000 clones, approximately 75% occurring once. Sequenced: memory CD4+ T cells from PBMCs. Receptor source: a man younger than 30 in good health. Some clones in this sample may be carry-over from other donors' samples. The conserved cysteine and the conserved F or W are not part of the CDR3 here. Some rows mark clone size as missing; the rest say once, few, many or name a class of expanded clone.

clone_size	v_call	cdr3_aa
.	TRBV2	ASSAQSYNQPQH
.	TRBV4-1	ASSQGLREREQY
.	TRBV5-1	AGNSGLPDAGELF
.	TRBV29-1	SAALGVDQPQH
once	TRBV28	ASSLWREFEQF
.	TRBV2	ASSKSGVTDTQY
once	TRBV29-1	SARQGTGTDTQY
.	TRBV11-3	ASSLEGQTSGNTIY
.	TRBV5-1	ASSFLQANTGELF
.	TRBV10-1	ARGTDTQY
.	TRBV5-1	ASSFGGQARNTIY
many	TRBV7-3	ASSLMGGLSPNEQF
.	TRBV21-1	ASSKGRGKQPQH
few	TRBV27	ASSLVGETQY
.	TRBV18	ASSPRTSGTYQETQY
few	TRBV13	ASSLAGQGGAVPRVEQY
.	TRBV4-1	ASSQAGQYSNQPQH
.	TRBV18	ASSGQGNSPLH
.	TRBV19	ATRGDRGLKRLAGIHNEQF
.	TRBV5-4	ASSLAGGMNTEAF
.	TRBV5-1	ASAGVPDTGELF
many	TRBV6-5	ASSSRPGQTTQD
.	TRBV4-1	ASGPEGAATYEQY
.	TRBV7-9	ASSSPAGSRYEQY
.	TRBV7-8	ASSPGRAEYNEQF
.	TRBV18	ASSPGIVLYNEQF
once	TRBV9	ASSVVGGTGELF
.	TRBV7-2	ASSHPPSGRKETQY
few	TRBV28	ASSSPTGRYGYT
.	TRBV5-6	ASSQRSGSTDTQY
.	TRBV7-9	ASSFGGSPYEQY
.	TRBV7-3	ASSRLAGSTDTQY
.	TRBV7-9	ASSVLGGETQY
.	TRBV7-9	ASSPVGGLYGYT
.	TRBV11-2	ASSLGLGLAGEAYNEQF
.	TRBV28	ASSPLGQPQH
.	TRBV5-5	ASSLEGRVREQY
.	TRBV2	ASSENPAQETQY
.	TRBV19	ASSIRAEAF
.	TRBV28	ASSIGGWGTQY
.	TRBV5-1	ASSEGAIQETQY